A selection of T cell receptor beta chains follows, all from one sample in a study of T cells in localized non-small cell lung cancer. Clones were read by immunoSEQ multiplex PCR, and TCRdb kept only the in-frame ones, dropping some. The sample lists roughly 66,000 clones; around 90% were seen once. This specimen was peripheral blood, taken before any cancer treatment. The receptors come from a woman between 40 and 69 years old with stage I lung adenocarcinoma. CDR3s include the opening cysteine and the closing phenylalanine or tryptophan. The D gene is left open where the match is weak. Clone sizes are given selectively: once, few, many, or a class where the clone is expanded.

>TRBV10-2|.|TRBJ2-3|.
TGCGCCAGCCGGCGGCAGGGTACAGATACGCAGTATTTT
CASRRQGTDTQYF
>TRBV9|.|TRBJ1-2|.
TGTGCCAGCAGCGTAGCTAGCCTAACCAACTATGGCTACACCTTC
CASSVASLTNYGYTF
>TRBV6-4|.|TRBJ2-1|TRBD2
TGTGCCAGCAGCCCCCGGGCGGGAGACAGCAATGAGCAGTTCTTC
CASSPRAGDSNEQFF
>TRBV9|.|TRBJ1-1|.
TGTGCCAGCAGCGCCTTGGGGCGGGAAGCTTTCTTT
CASSALGREAFF
>TRBV6-6|once|TRBJ1-5|.
TGTGCCAGCAGTTACTCTGAGGATCAGCCCCAGCATTTT
CASSYSEDQPQHF
>TRBV28|.|TRBJ1-5|.
TGTGCCAGCAGCTCCGGGGCCTATAGCAATCAGCCCCAGCATTTT
CASSSGAYSNQPQHF
>TRBV6-4|once|TRBJ2-1|TRBD2
TGTGCCAGCAGCGGACTAGCGGGGGGTCCCCAGGAGCAGTTCTTC
CASSGLAGGPQEQFF
>TRBV19|.|TRBJ2-2|.
TGTGCCAGTAGAGTAATTACGGGGTCGAACACCGGGGAGCTGTTTTTT
CASRVITGSNTGELFF
>TRBV2|once|TRBJ2-3|TRBD2
TGTGCCAGCAGTGACTACTTAGCGGGGGCCCTCACAGATACGCAGTATTTT
CASSDYLAGALTDTQYF
>TRBV10-2|.|TRBJ2-1|.
TGCGCCAGCAGTGAGGCATACAATGAGCAGTTCTTC
CASSEAYNEQFF
>TRBV7-2|.|TRBJ2-5|.
TGTGCCAGCAGCTTAGCAGGGTGGGGTAGCCTCCAAGAGACCCAGTACTTC
CASSLAGWGSLQETQYF
>TRBV5-8|once|TRBJ2-1|.
TGTGCCAGCAGCGGCCCGGGACGAAGCTCCTACAATGAGCAGTTCTTC
CASSGPGRSSYNEQFF
>TRBV5-5|once|TRBJ2-1|.
TGTGCCAGCAGCTTGGGAGAGGGCTACAATGAGCAGTTCTTC
CASSLGEGYNEQFF
>TRBV28|.|TRBJ2-7|TRBD2
TGTGCCAGCAGGGGAGGAGGGGAGGGGACCTACGAGCAGTACTTC
CASRGGGEGTYEQYF
>TRBV28|.|TRBJ1-4|TRBD1
TGTGCCAGCAGGCCAGGACAGGTCTCTAATGAAAAACTGTTTTTT
CASRPGQVSNEKLFF